The next 20 T cell receptor beta chains were all read from a single sample in a study of tumor-infiltrating lymphocytes in primary liver carcinoma. A constant-region primer served to make TCR beta cDNA from approximately 490 ng total RNA. TCR beta libraries came from three nested multiplex PCR rounds using slightly modified ARM-PCR. With TRBV1-TRBV30 forward primers and a C-beta reverse primer, the first two PCR rounds were run for 10 to 11 cycles each. TCRdb called the multiplex PCR reads again in MiXCR, with one record for every CDR3 protein. The sample includes approximately 92,000 distinct CDR3 sequences, 55% to 75% seen only once; the top ten take 27%. Co-extraction of both nucleic acids (RNA and DNA) used roughly 19-33 mg of unsorted bulk tissue. Sample: tumor-adjacent normal liver tissue. Every receptor here comes from a man between 35 and 55 years old with primary liver carcinoma and hepatitis B virus infection.

This chain uses TRBV2 with TRBJ2-1, with 9 bases aligning to TRBD2. The germline gives CDR1 SNHLY, CDR2 FYNNEI. Trimming cost V 10 bases and J 0 bases; bases outside gene matches: 13. This CDR3 is 17 amino acids long. The CDR3 DNA is TGTGCCAACACCGCGGGACTAGCAGAAAGCTCCTACAATGAGCAGTTCTTC. It is translated as CANTAGLAESSYNEQFF. Filled out from reference TRBV2 and TRBJ2-1, the complete variable domain reads EPEVTQTPSHQVTQMGQEVILRCVPISNHLYFYWYRQILGQKVEFLVSFYNNEISEKSEIFDDQFSVERPDGSNFTLKIRSTKLEDSAMYFCANTAGLAESSYNEQFFGPGTRLTVL.

As regards this clonotype: A much larger clone sits a single nucleotide away, making a read error possible. J is TRBJ1-5 and V is TRBV12-3 or TRBV12-4, with a weak D call TRBD1 (5 bases). V lost 7 bases and J 6 bases, leaving 19 bases between the germline ends. The CDR3 length is 15 residues. The CDR3, as DNA: TGTGCCAGCACTCTAGCCAGGGCAAGGGGTCAGCCCCAGCATTTT. Its translation: CASTLARARGQPQHF.

V usage is TRBV28 and J usage is TRBJ1-1; D is perhaps TRBD1 (5 bases). Trimming stripped 4 bases from V and 9 bases from J, with 15 bases between. CDR3 length equals 13 residues. The germline V gene has CDR1 MDHEN and CDR2 SYDVKM. In DNA, the CDR3 is TGTGCCAGCAGTTCCTTCTCCGGGGCTAAAGCTTTCTTT. This codes for CASSSFSGAKAFF.

Of note for this clonotype: This sequence may be a read error, since a much larger clone differs from it by one base. The chain links TRBV5-6 to TRBJ2-7; TRBD1 might be the D (5 bases). The CDR3 length is 15 residues. Germline V gene data show CDR1 as SGHDT and CDR2 as YYEEEE. Trimming shortened V by 5 bases and J by 2 bases, and 17 bases separated the two germline ends. The CDR3 DNA sequence: TGTGCCAGCAGTTTTACAGGATCCAAGGCCTACGAGCAGTACTTC. It encodes CASSFTGSKAYEQYF.

CDR3 protein: CDSSQGQKETQYF. The CDR3 nucleotides read TGTGACAGTAGTCAGGGACAGAAAGAGACCCAGTACTTC. The genes are TRBV11-1 and TRBJ2-5; TRBD1 aligns across 7 bases. The CDR3 has 13 residues. In germline, CDR1 is SGHAT, CDR2 FQDESV (reference sequence).

Here the CDR3 DNA reads TGCAGTGCTAAATCGGAGGGGGAGGGGGCGATACCTCGGTTGAACACCATATATTTT. It is translated as CSAKSEGEGAIPRLNTIYF. The chain has TRBV20-1 and TRBJ1-3, with 7 bases aligning to TRBD1. The CDR3 length is 19 residues. After removal of 4 bases from V and 7 bases from J, the junction contained 25 bases not matched to a gene. From germline, CDR1 is DFQATT and CDR2 SNEGSKA (reference sequence).

Comment on this clonotype: One end of the junction varies from germline; a read error may be responsible. This chain joins TRBV4-2 and TRBJ2-7, with D unresolved. There are 17 residues in the CDR3. CDR1 LGHNA and CDR2 YNFKEQ come from the germline V gene. The CDR3, as DNA: TGTGCCAGCAGCCAAGCAGGTTCCCTCCGGTGGTCTGGCGAGCAGTGCTTC. Residues: CASSQAGSLRWSGEQCF.

This clonotype is labeled as medium-sized. The chain couples TRBV4-1 to TRBJ2-6; D remains unclear. V was cut by 1 base and J by 2 bases, with 12 bases left in between. Germline loops: CDR1 MGHRA, CDR2 YSYEKL. The CDR3 spans 17 residues. The CDR3 loop reads CASSQGPGATGANVLTF. For the CDR3, the DNA is TGCGCCAGCAGCCAAGGTCCAGGAGCCACTGGGGCCAACGTCCTGACTTTC.

With regard to this clonotype: A read error may produce the germline difference seen at one junction end. The chain carries TRBV6-5 and TRBJ1-3; D possibly corresponds to TRBD1 (6 bases). Germline V CDR1 and CDR2: MNHEY, SVGAGI. This CDR3 region has 17 residues. The CDR3 loop is CANSPGTGSYSGNTIYF. The CDR3 DNA sequence: TGTGCCAACAGTCCCGGAACAGGGTCCTACTCTGGGAACACCATATATTTT.

V gene TRBV6-1 combines with J gene TRBJ2-3; a weak D match, TRBD1 (5 bases). Germline V gene sequence: CDR1 MNHNS, CDR2 SASEGT. CDR3 length: 13 residues. V dropped 10 bases and J dropped 6 bases, with 17 bases sitting between them. The CDR3 DNA follows: TGTGCCATGAGTGAAGCTTACAGGGATACGCAGTATTTT. It yields the protein CAMSEAYRDTQYF.

Concerning this clonotype: This may arise from a read error, as a much more abundant clone is one base away. The genes are TRBV5-4 and TRBJ2-2, with 10 nucleotides matching TRBD1. CDR3 length equals 18 residues. CDR1 is SGHNT and CDR2 is YYREEE in the germline V gene (reference sequence). CDR3 loop: CASSPTTGGFANAGELFF. CDR3 nucleotide sequence: TGTGCCAGCAGCCCCACGACAGGGGGCTTCGCGAACGCCGGGGAGCTGTTTTTT.

The chain links TRBV11-2 to TRBJ2-3; 7 bases align to TRBD1. CDR1 is SGHAT and CDR2 is FQNNGV in the germline V gene. The CDR3 runs to 15 residues. The CDR3 bases are TGTTCCAACAGCTTTCGGGACAGTCGCACAGATACGCAGTATTTT. Protein product: CSNSFRDSRTDTQYF.

The CDR3 bases are TGTGCCGACAGCTTAGACACAGATACGCAGTATTTT. Its translation is CADSLDTDTQYF. V usage is TRBV11-2 and J usage is TRBJ2-3; tentative D call: TRBD1 (5 bases). Between the trimmed V and J ends, which lost 11 bases and 2 bases, there was a span of 11 bases. From germline, CDR1 is SGHAT and CDR2 FQNNGV. The CDR3 runs 12 residues.

On this clonotype: Possible read error: a much larger clone is one base away. The chain combines TRBV4-1 with TRBJ1-1, with D possibly matching TRBD1 (5 bases). This CDR3 region has 15 residues. Germline assignment: CDR1 MGHRA and CDR2 YSYEKL. Trimming took 3 bases from V and 6 from J, leaving 17 bases between them. CDR3 protein: CASSQTGTGNSEAFF. The CDR3, as DNA: TGCGCCAGCAGCCAGACTGGGACGGGAAACTCTGAAGCTTTCTTT.

Comment on this clonotype: An end of the junction differs from the germline gene, which may be a read error. The chain combines TRBV13 with TRBJ2-5; perhaps D is TRBD1 or TRBD2 (5 bases each). The CDR3 consists of 14 residues. Germline V gene data show CDR1 as PRHDT and CDR2 as FYEKMQ (reference sequence). The CDR3 reads CASSSGRIQETQNF. The DNA for the CDR3 is TGTGCCAGCAGCTCGGGACGGATCCAAGAGACCCAGAACTTC.

V usage is TRBV6-6 and J usage is TRBJ2-7; 16 bases align to TRBD2. Per germline, CDR1 MNHNY and CDR2 SVGAGI (reference sequence). The CDR3 loop spans 17 amino acids. V gave up 9 bases and J gave up 6 bases; unmatched junction bases: 14. The DNA for the CDR3 is TGTGCCAGTAGTCCATCGGGACTAGCGGGAGGGCCGGGCGAGCAGTACTTC. Its protein product is CASSPSGLAGGPGEQYF.

This clonotype was recorded many times. The rearrangement links TRBV29-1 to TRBJ2-7; TRBD2 agrees at 9 bases. The V gene end was trimmed by 4 bases and the J gene end by 4 bases; junction bases not matched to a gene: 8. The germline CDR1 and CDR2 sequences are SQVTM and ANQGSEA. This CDR3 contains 14 residues. CDR3 residues: CSVGGGSGSYEQYF. Here the CDR3 DNA reads TGCAGCGTTGGGGGAGGTAGCGGGAGTTACGAGCAGTACTTC.

This clonotype was detected ten times or more. The chain combines TRBV12-3 or TRBV12-4 with TRBJ1-1, with a weak D call TRBD1 (6 bases). Trimming took 6 bases from V and 4 from J, leaving 15 bases between them. This CDR3 comprises 14 residues. Here the CDR3 reads CASRSRGIGTEAFF. The DNA for the CDR3 is TGTGCCAGCAGATCCAGGGGAATAGGCACTGAAGCTTTCTTT.

This chain joins TRBV19 and TRBJ2-1; TRBD2 might be the D (5 bases). CDR3 size: 15 residues. The germline V gene has CDR1 LNHDA and CDR2 SQIVND (reference sequence). The V and J ends lost 6 bases and 8 bases respectively, with 20 bases between them. CDR3 coding DNA: TGTGCCAGTAGGCGGGCAGGCGAGGCCGTCGATGAGCAGTTCTTC. Amino acid sequence: CASRRAGEAVDEQFF.

In its sample, this clonotype was seen many times. The V call is TRBV11-2, the J call TRBJ2-7; D may match TRBD1 or TRBD2 (5 bases each). Germline V gene sequence: CDR1 SGHAT, CDR2 FQNNGV. The CDR3 is made up of 15 amino acids. Trimming stripped 4 bases from V and 3 bases from J, with 16 bases between. Here the CDR3 reads CASSSWGPTSYEQYF. The CDR3 region has the DNA TGTGCCAGCAGCTCGTGGGGACCCACTAGCTACGAGCAGTACTTC.